What follows are 20 T cell receptor beta chains derived from one specimen sequenced in a study of sequential checkpoint blockade in melanoma. Sequencing was performed with immunoSEQ multiplex PCR; in TCRdb, only in-frame clones are kept and a portion is missing. Of 9,900 or so clones in the sample, 25% to 30% were seen once. As to treatment: randomized to nivolumab then ipilimumab (arm A) or the reverse (arm B). The material was tumor tissue (inferred from file names), obtained from a patient given nivolumab and ipilimumab in sequence. The receptors were gathered from a human donor with melanoma.

The rearrangement joins TRBV29-1 to TRBJ2-4, with D uncertain. From germline, CDR1 is SQVTM and CDR2 ANQGSEA. CDR3 length: 14 residues. V lost 4 bases and J 2 bases, leaving 12 bases between the germline ends. The CDR3 reads CSVAPTGSKNIQYF. In nucleotides, the CDR3 is TGCAGCGTTGCTCCGACCGGGTCCAAAAACATTCAGTACTTC.

The chain carries TRBV29-1 and TRBJ2-1, with 12 bases identical to TRBD2. After removal of 7 bases from V and 5 bases from J, the junction contained 6 bases not matched to a gene. The CDR3 totals 14 residues. CDR1 and CDR2 from the germline V gene are SQVTM and ANQGSEA. The CDR3 DNA is TGCAGCGCAATACTAGCGGGGGGCCACAATGAGCAGTTCTTC. Translating it yields CSAILAGGHNEQFF.

This clone occurred a few times. CDR3 amino acids: CASSMGQGDEKLFF. DNA of the CDR3: TGTGCCAGTAGTATGGGACAGGGGGATGAAAAACTGTTTTTT. The chain is built from TRBV19 and TRBJ1-4; the match to TRBD1 covers 11 bases. The V gene's germline CDR1 is LNHDA and CDR2 SQIVND (reference sequence). The CDR3 contains 14 residues. The V gene end was trimmed by 3 bases and the J gene end by 6 bases; junction bases not matched to a gene: 0.

The genes are TRBV7-2 and TRBJ1-1; D gene ambiguous. V lost 2 bases, J lost 4 bases, and 8 bases lay in between. CDR1 is SGHTA and CDR2 is FQGNSA in the germline V gene. CDR3 length: 13 residues. CDR3 sequence (DNA): TGTGCCAGCAGCTTACATACGGGCACTGAAGCTTTCTTT. It is translated as CASSLHTGTEAFF.

The chain joins TRBV18 to TRBJ1-1; 10 bases agree with TRBD1. CDR1 and CDR2 (germline): KGHSH, LQKENI. The V and J ends lost 2 bases and 3 bases, in that order; junction bases with no gene match: 12. CDR3 size: 18 residues. DNA for the CDR3: TGTGCCAGCTCACCAGCGACAGGGGGCCTACGATGGGACACTGAAGCTTTCTTT. This codes for CASSPATGGLRWDTEAFF.

The chain has TRBV15 and TRBJ2-3; weak D call: TRBD1 (5 bases). The CDR3 spans 15 residues. Germline lookup yields CDR1 LNHNV and CDR2 YYDKDF (reference sequence). The V gene lost 11 bases and the J gene lost 2 bases, with 20 bases spanning the gap. CDR3 sequence: CAASTGNTDTDTQYF. Here the CDR3 DNA reads TGTGCCGCTTCAACAGGAAACACTGACACAGATACGCAGTATTTT.

This clone was found many times. The rearrangement joins TRBV7-5 to TRBJ1-5. TRBV7-5 is classified as a pseudogene. The CDR3 sequence is 15 residues long. This CDR3 is CASSPSHGRNQPQHF. The CDR3 DNA is TGTGCCAGCAGCCCTTCCCACGGACGCAATCAGCCCCAGCATTTT.

This clone ranks as large. The chain recombines TRBV29-1 with TRBJ2-5; weak D call: TRBD1 (6 bases). Germline CDR1 is SQVTM and CDR2 is ANQGSEA. V shed 1 base and J shed 0 bases, with 9 bases lying between them. The CDR3 runs to 14 residues. DNA of the CDR3: TGCAGCGTTGAAGTCGACAGGTACCAAGAGACCCAGTACTTC. Encoded protein: CSVEVDRYQETQYF. Based on the CDR3 plus reference TRBV29-1 and TRBJ2-5, the full variable domain is SAVISQKPSRDICQRGTSLTIQCQVDSQVTMMFWYRQQPGQSLTLIATANQGSEATYESGFVIDKFPISRPNLTFSTLTVSNMSPEDSSIYLCSVEVDRYQETQYFGPGTRLLVL.

The V gene is TRBV19, the J gene TRBJ1-5; D might be TRBD1 (5 bases). The CDR3 is made up of 14 amino acids. Trimming removed 2 bases from V and 5 bases from J, with 10 bases in between. Per the germline V gene, CDR1 is LNHDA and CDR2 is SQIVND (reference sequence). The CDR3 here is CASSISGAHQPQHF. CDR3 coding DNA: TGTGCCAGTAGTATAAGCGGGGCGCATCAGCCCCAGCATTTT.

This clone was recorded a few times. The genes are TRBV12-5 and TRBJ1-2; D gene unclear. Germline loops: CDR1 LGHNT, CDR2 FRNRAP. This CDR3 has 14 amino acids. CDR3 region: CASTQSSVNYGYTF. The CDR3 DNA reads TGTGCCAGCACGCAGAGTAGCGTAAACTATGGCTACACCTTC.

This clone was seen more than once but under ten times. The chain has TRBV11-3 and TRBJ2-1, with 9 bases that match TRBD2. Trimming cost V 3 bases and J 2 bases; bases outside gene matches: 2. The germline V gene has CDR1 SGHNT and CDR2 YENEEA. The CDR3 runs 15 residues. The CDR3 bases are TGTGCCAGCAGCTTGGCGGGGGGGGCCTACAATGAGCAGTTCTTC. Protein sequence: CASSLAGGAYNEQFF. The full variable domain, rest sourced from reference TRBV11-3 and TRBJ2-1, is EAGVVQSPRYKIIEKKQPVAFWCNPISGHNTLYWYLQNLGQGPELLIRYENEEAVDDSQLPKDRFSAERLKGVDSTLKIQPAELGDSAVYLCASSLAGGAYNEQFFGPGTRLTVL.

This chain's CDR3 is CASSGQANGPGYTF. The CDR3 region has the DNA TGTGCCAGCAGCGGACAGGCCAACGGACCCGGCTACACCTTC. This chain joins TRBV11-3 and TRBJ1-2, with TRBD1 matching over 7 bases. The CDR3 totals 14 residues. Unmatched junction bases numbered 11, after V lost 5 bases and J lost 8 bases. Germline loops: CDR1 SGHNT, CDR2 YENEEA.

J is TRBJ1-1 and V is TRBV11-3, with 9 nucleotides matching TRBD1. J was trimmed by 6 bases and V by 4 bases; bases with no gene match: 9. In germline, CDR1 is SGHNT, CDR2 YENEEA. The CDR3 is 15 amino acids. The DNA for the CDR3 is TGTGCCAGCAGCTCGGGACAGGGTGGGTGGTCTGAAGCTTTCTTT. Translation: CASSSGQGGWSEAFF.

This clone occurred a few times. The chain employs TRBV11-3 and TRBJ1-1; 10 positions agree with TRBD1. With 4 bases clipped from V and 5 bases from J, the junction kept 13 bases outside the gene matches. This CDR3 spans 17 amino acids. CDR1 is SGHNT and CDR2 is YENEEA in the germline V gene. The CDR3 DNA sequence: TGTGCCAGCAGCTCGGGGATAGACAGGGGGCCTGCTACTGAAGCTTTCTTT. It yields the protein CASSSGIDRGPATEAFF.

The sample holds a few counts of this clone. The chain combines TRBV2 with TRBJ2-4; D call uncertain. V lost 4 bases, J lost 1 base, and 11 bases lay in between. CDR1 is SNHLY and CDR2 is FYNNEI in the germline V gene. This CDR3 is 15 amino acids long. The CDR3 DNA sequence: TGTGCCAGCAGTGTTGAGGTGGGGGCCAAAAACATTCAGTACTTC. This encodes CASSVEVGAKNIQYF.

This clone was seen a few times. CDR3 sequence reads: CASSLHRGATEAFF. CDR3 sequence (DNA): TGTGCCAGCAGCTTACATAGGGGTGCAACTGAAGCTTTCTTT. The chain employs TRBV11-3 and TRBJ1-1, with a tentative D call TRBD1 (5 bases). The CDR3 spans 14 residues. CDR1 and CDR2 (germline): SGHNT, YENEEA. V was trimmed by 2 bases and J by 5 bases, leaving 12 bases between them.

By sample fraction, this clone is medium-sized. The chain is built from TRBV11-3 and TRBJ2-1; 9 nucleotides align to TRBD1. After removal of 5 bases from V and 4 bases from J, the junction contained 3 bases not matched to a gene. CDR1 is SGHNT and CDR2 is YENEEA in the germline V gene. CDR3 length: 14 residues. The CDR3 nucleotides are TGTGCCAGCAGCAAGGACAGGGGTTACAATGAGCAGTTCTTC. This encodes CASSKDRGYNEQFF.

V usage is TRBV5-1 and J usage is TRBJ2-7; 8 bases agree with TRBD1. V was clipped by 5 bases and J by 6 bases; unmatched bases: 10. This CDR3 is 14 amino acids long. CDR1 SGHRS and CDR2 YFSETQ come from the germline V gene. CDR3 bases: TGCGCCAGCAGTCAGACAGGGGTCTTACGCGAGCAGTACTTC. It encodes CASSQTGVLREQYF.

This clone was counted between two and nine times. The V gene is TRBV6-8, the J gene TRBJ2-7, with D possibly TRBD1 on 5 matching bases. CDR1 is MNHGY and CDR2 is SAAAGT in the germline V gene. Trimming cost V 0 bases and J 3 bases, with 6 bases left between them. The CDR3 covers 13 residues. Here the CDR3 DNA reads TGTGCCAGCAGTTACTCAAGGGGCTACGAGCAGTACTTC. Its protein product is CASSYSRGYEQYF.

This chain joins TRBV29-1 and TRBJ2-3, with D maybe TRBD2 (7 bases). V lost 0 bases to trimming and J lost 2 bases, with 15 bases between them. Germline V gives CDR1 SQVTM, CDR2 ANQGSEA. The CDR3 totals 16 residues. CDR3 in DNA: TGCAGCGTTGAAGATCGAGGGGGGGTTTCCACAGATACGCAGTATTTT. It is translated as CSVEDRGGVSTDTQYF.